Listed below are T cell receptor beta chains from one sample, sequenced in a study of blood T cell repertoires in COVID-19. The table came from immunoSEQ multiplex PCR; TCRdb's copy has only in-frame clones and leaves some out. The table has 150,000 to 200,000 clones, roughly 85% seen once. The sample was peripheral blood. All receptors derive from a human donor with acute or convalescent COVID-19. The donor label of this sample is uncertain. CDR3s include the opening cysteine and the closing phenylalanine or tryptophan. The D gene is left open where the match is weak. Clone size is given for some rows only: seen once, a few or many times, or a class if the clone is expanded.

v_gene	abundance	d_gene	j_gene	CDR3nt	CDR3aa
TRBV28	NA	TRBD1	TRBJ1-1	TGTGCCAGCAGTTCCCCAATGGAACAGGGGGCGCGAGCTTTCTTT	CASSSPMEQGARAFF
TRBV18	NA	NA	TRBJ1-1	TGTGCCAGTTCCCAAACAGGGATGAACACTGAAGCTTTCTTT	CASSQTGMNTEAFF
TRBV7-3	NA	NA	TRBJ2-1	TGTGCCAGCAGCTTATTAACATCCGGGAATGAGCAGTTCTTC	CASSLLTSGNEQFF
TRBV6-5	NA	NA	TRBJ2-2	TGTGCCAGCAGTTACAGGGGGAACACCGGGGAGCTGTTTTTT	CASSYRGNTGELFF
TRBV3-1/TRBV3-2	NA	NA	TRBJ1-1	TGTGCCAGCAGTCCCCGGGGGAACACTGAAGCTTTCTTT	CASSPRGNTEAFF
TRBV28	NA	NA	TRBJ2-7	TGTGCCAGCAGTTCAGATTACGAGCAGTACTTC	CASSSDYEQYF
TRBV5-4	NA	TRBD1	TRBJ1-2	TGTGCCAGCAGCTTGTTGGACAGGGTAGGGTATGGCTACACCTTC	CASSLLDRVGYGYTF
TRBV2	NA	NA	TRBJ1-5	TGTGCCAGCAGTCTAGGTGCAGGGGACTATAGCAATCAGCCCCAGCATTTT	CASSLGAGDYSNQPQHF
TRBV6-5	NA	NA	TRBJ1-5	TGTGCCACTCGGTCTTCGGACAGACCCAGGTCCCAGCATTTT	CATRSSDRPRSQHF
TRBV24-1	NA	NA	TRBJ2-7	TGTGCCACCAGCCTCGGACGGGAAGCCTCCTACGAGCAGTACTTC	CATSLGREASYEQYF
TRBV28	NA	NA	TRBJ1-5	TGTGCCAGCAGTTTAGGGCTCCGGGGTGCACATCAGCCCCAGCATTTT	CASSLGLRGAHQPQHF
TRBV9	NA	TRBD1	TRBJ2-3	TGTGCCAGCATCGGGACAGGGGGCACAGATACGCAGTATTTT	CASIGTGGTDTQYF
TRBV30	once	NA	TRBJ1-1	TGTGCCTGGAGTGTTTGGGGGGGGAACACTGAAGCTTTCTTT	CAWSVWGGNTEAFF
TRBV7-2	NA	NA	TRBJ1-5	TGTGCCAGCAGCCCTCGACTCGATCAGCCCCAGCATTTT	CASSPRLDQPQHF
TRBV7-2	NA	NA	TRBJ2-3	TGTGCCAGCAGAACCCAGGGGACCCCTGGCACAGATACGCAGTATTTT	CASRTQGTPGTDTQYF
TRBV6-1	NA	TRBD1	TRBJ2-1	TGTGCCAGCAGTGAAAGGGGACAGGGGTATGAGCAGTTCTTC	CASSERGQGYEQFF
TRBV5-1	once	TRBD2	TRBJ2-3	TGCGCCAGCAGCTTGGCTGCTAGCGGGGGATACACAGATACGCAGTATTTT	CASSLAASGGYTDTQYF
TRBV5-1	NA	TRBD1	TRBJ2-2	TGCGCCAGCAGATCCGGGACAGGGACCTTCACCGGGGAGCTGTTTTTT	CASRSGTGTFTGELFF
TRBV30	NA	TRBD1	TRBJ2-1	TGTGCCTGGAGGGGAACAGGGGGCTATACGAGCTCCTACAATGAGCAGTTCTTC	CAWRGTGGYTSSYNEQFF
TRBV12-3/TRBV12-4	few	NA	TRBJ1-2	TGTGCCAGCAGTTTCCGGGCGGGCGGCTACACCTTC	CASSFRAGGYTF
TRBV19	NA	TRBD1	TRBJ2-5	TGTGCCCGCGCGGGGGACAGGGGGAGCGAGGGGGAGACCCAGTACTTC	CARAGDRGSEGETQYF
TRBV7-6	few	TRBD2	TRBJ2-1	TGTGCCAGCAGCTTAGGACTTCTAGCGGTCTCCTACAATGAGCAGTTCTTC	CASSLGLLAVSYNEQFF
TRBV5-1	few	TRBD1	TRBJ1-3	TGCGCCAGCAGCCCAGACGGGACAGGGGGCTACACCATATATTTT	CASSPDGTGGYTIYF
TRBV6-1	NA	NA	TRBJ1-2	TGTGCCAGCAGTGAAAGGAGGGGAATAGGTCCCTATGGCTACACCTTC	CASSERRGIGPYGYTF
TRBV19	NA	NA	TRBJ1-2	TGTGCCAGTAGTAATCCCCAGGACTATGGCTACACCTTC	CASSNPQDYGYTF
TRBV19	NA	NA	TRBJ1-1	TGTGCCAGTAGTACGAACCCCGCGTTGGGCCGAAACACTGAAGCTTTCTTT	CASSTNPALGRNTEAFF
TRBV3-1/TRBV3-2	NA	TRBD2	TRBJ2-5	TGTGCCAGCAGGCGTTGGGACTGGACTAGCGGGGAAGAGACCCAGTACTTC	CASRRWDWTSGEETQYF
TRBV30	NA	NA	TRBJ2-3	TGTGCCTGGAGTCCTAGAATCCCTAGCACAGATACGCAGTATTTT	CAWSPRIPSTDTQYF
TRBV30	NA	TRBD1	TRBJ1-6	TGTGCCTGGGCGGGACAGGAGAATTCACCCCTCCACTTT	CAWAGQENSPLHF
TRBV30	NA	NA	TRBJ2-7	TGTGCCTGGACAGGAACTTTCTACGAGCAGTACTTC	CAWTGTFYEQYF
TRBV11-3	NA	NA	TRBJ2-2	TGTGCCAGCAGCTCCCGTTGGGGAACAGGTGTTAACACCGGGGAGCTGTTTTTT	CASSSRWGTGVNTGELFF